These 4 T cell receptor beta chains came from one sample sequenced in a study of control samples from healthy donors and cancer patients (dated by TCRdb to 2020 to 2021). The protocol used for the library was the immunoSEQ multiplex PCR assay. The table was pulled from immuneACCESS by TCRdb, which kept in-frame rearrangements only. Such tables lose some clones; where checked, under half of the loss comes from unresolved V genes, and the rest has no known cause. A total of approximately 49,000 clones appear in this sample, 65% to 90% of them only once. The ten top clones hold about 3% of the sample. Sequencing was performed on PBMCs. The source of these receptors is a woman aged 50 to 60 with lung cancer.

This clone was seen only once. The V call is TRBV27, the J call TRBJ2-2; TRBD2 agrees at 10 bases. CDR3 length: 15 residues. V gave up 6 bases and J gave up 5 bases; unmatched junction bases: 6. Per the germline V gene, CDR1 is MNHEY and CDR2 is SMNVEV (reference sequence). This chain's CDR3 is CASRERGGRTGELFF. The DNA of the CDR3 is TGTGCCAGCAGGGAGCGGGGGGGAAGGACCGGGGAGCTGTTTTTT.

Here the CDR3 DNA reads TGTGCCAGCAGCCTCGAGACAGCCTATGGCTACACCTTC. Translating gives CASSLETAYGYTF. The V call is TRBV7-9, the J call TRBJ1-2, with D tentatively TRBD1 (5 bases). V was pared by 5 bases and J by 4 bases, with 11 bases between. The CDR3 runs 13 residues. Germline CDR1 reads SEHNR; CDR2 reads FQNEAQ (reference sequence).

In its sample, this clone was seen a few times. The rearrangement joins TRBV7-2 to TRBJ1-4, with 8 bases lining up with TRBD1. The CDR3 totals 14 residues. V lost 6 bases to trimming and J lost 5 bases; unmatched junction nucleotides: 5. CDR1 SGHTA and CDR2 FQGNSA come from the germline V gene. CDR3 residues: CASRFQGANEKLFF. The CDR3 nucleotides are TGTGCCAGCAGGTTTCAGGGGGCGAATGAAAAACTGTTTTTT.

The rearrangement joins TRBV6-2 or TRBV6-3 to TRBJ1-5; 7 bases map to TRBD1. Germline CDR1 MNHEY, CDR2 SVGEGT. The CDR3 is 15 amino acids. The V segment lost 4 bases and the J segment 0 bases; nucleotides outside the gene matches: 3. The CDR3 reads CASSSQGNSNQPQHF. In nucleotides, the CDR3 is TGTGCCAGCAGTTCACAGGGGAATAGCAATCAGCCCCAGCATTTT.